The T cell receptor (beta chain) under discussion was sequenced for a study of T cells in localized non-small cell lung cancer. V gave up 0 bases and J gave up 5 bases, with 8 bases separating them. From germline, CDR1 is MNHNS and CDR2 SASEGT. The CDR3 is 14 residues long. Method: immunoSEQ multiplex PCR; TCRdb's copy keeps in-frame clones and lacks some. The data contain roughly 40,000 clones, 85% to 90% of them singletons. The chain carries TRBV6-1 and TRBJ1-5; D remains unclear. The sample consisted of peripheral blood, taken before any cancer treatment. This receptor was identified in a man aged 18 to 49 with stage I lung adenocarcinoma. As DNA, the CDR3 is TGTGCCAGCAGTGAAGCGAGGAGAGATCAGCCCCAGCATTTT. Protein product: CASSEARRDQPQHF.